These T cell receptor beta chains were read from a single sample in a study of neurological immune-mediated disorders. A single record per CDR3 protein comes from TCRdb applying MiXCR to the 5' RACE reads. The repertoire includes about 10,000 distinct CDR3 sequences, approximately 22% of them detected once, and around 15% sits in the top ten. The sample consisted of CD8+ T cells from blood. The receptor set was obtained from a woman between 40 and 50 years old with multiple sclerosis. Both conserved end residues are part of each CDR3. Fields, in order: CDR3 protein, CDR3 DNA, J gene, clone size, CDR3 length, V gene, D gene. A D gene is named only where the DNA matches it firmly. Rows give clone size only sometimes, using once, few, many, or a class for an expanded clone.

CASSQDRTLLAGDGGEQFF TGCGCCAGCAGCCAAGATAGGACCCTACTAGCGGGGGACGGGGGTGAGCAGTTCTTC TRBJ2-1 many 19 TRBV4-1 TRBD2
CASSTTGDTQYF TGTGCCAGCAGCACCACAGGGGATACGCAGTATTTT TRBJ2-3 . 12 TRBV11-3 .
CAIKGGSYNEQFF TGTGCCATCAAAGGGGGCTCCTACAATGAGCAGTTCTTC TRBJ2-1 many 13 TRBV10-3 .
CAISESYREAFF TGTGCCATCAGTGAGTCCTACAGAGAAGCTTTCTTT TRBJ1-1 . 12 TRBV10-3 .
CASSFAGGADTQYF TGTGCCAGCAGTTTCGCGGGGGGGGCAGATACGCAGTATTTT TRBJ2-3 many 14 TRBV27 TRBD2
CASSDPRGTAANYGYTF TGTGCCAGCAGCGACCCGAGGGGGACAGCTGCTAACTATGGCTACACCTTC TRBJ1-2 . 17 TRBV9 TRBD1
CASSLGGTGELFF TGTGCCAGCAGTTTAGGGGGTACCGGGGAGCTGTTTTTT TRBJ2-2 medium-sized 13 TRBV27 .
CATGAEGRVLAPNEQFF TGTGCCACCGGGGCCGAGGGGAGGGTTCTGGCCCCTAATGAGCAGTTCTTC TRBJ2-1 medium-sized 17 TRBV10-3 TRBD2
CASSSDRAWMNGYTF TGTGCCAGCAGCTCAGACAGGGCATGGATGAATGGCTACACCTTC TRBJ1-2 many 15 TRBV11-2 TRBD1
CASSLRSDTQYF TGTGCCAGCAGTTTGCGCTCAGATACGCAGTATTTT TRBJ2-3 once 12 TRBV12-3/TRBV12-4 .
CASSSEGQGWQPQHF TGTGCCAGCAGCTCGGAGGGGCAGGGTTGGCAGCCCCAGCATTTT TRBJ1-5 . 15 TRBV9 .
CASSSNKAGGPDETQYF TGTGCCAGCAGCTCTAATAAAGCGGGGGGGCCGGATGAGACCCAGTACTTC TRBJ2-5 many 17 TRBV3-1 TRBD2
CASREGGEAFF TGTGCCTCCCGCGAAGGAGGTGAAGCTTTCTTT TRBJ1-1 many 11 TRBV6-5 .
CASSGTGFDEAFF TGCGCCAGCAGCGGGACAGGGTTCGATGAAGCTTTCTTT TRBJ1-1 many 13 TRBV5-1 TRBD1
CASRATGRPNSPLHF TGTGCCAGCAGGGCGACGGGACGTCCAAATTCACCCCTCCACTTT TRBJ1-6 medium-sized 15 TRBV9 .
CATSGGSNQPQHF TGTGCCACCAGTGGTGGGAGCAATCAGCCCCAGCATTTT TRBJ1-5 medium-sized 13 TRBV24-1 .
CASSGGNTEAFF TGTGCCAGCAGCGGGGGTAACACTGAAGCTTTCTTT TRBJ1-1 medium-sized 12 TRBV9 .
CSVEEGNTEAFF TGCAGCGTTGAAGAGGGGAACACTGAAGCTTTCTTT TRBJ1-1 many 12 TRBV29-1 .
CASARVSTDLKYF TGTGCCAGCGCCAGGGTCTCTACTGATTTGAAGTACTTC TRBJ2-7 many 13 TRBV7-9 .
CAISEIGNRGGDYNSPLHF TGTGCCATCAGTGAGATAGGGAACAGGGGCGGCGACTATAATTCACCCCTCCACTTT TRBJ1-6 many 19 TRBV10-3 TRBD1
CASSLDTQFPYEQYF TGTGCCAGCAGCTTGGATACACAGTTCCCCTACGAGCAGTACTTC TRBJ2-7 many 15 TRBV5-6 .
CASSLVPITDSNQPQHF TGCGCCAGCAGCTTGGTCCCCATCACTGATAGCAATCAGCCCCAGCATTTT TRBJ1-5 . 17 TRBV5-1 .
CASSPGTGWRTEAFF TGTGCCAGCTCACCCGGGACAGGGTGGCGTACTGAAGCTTTCTTT TRBJ1-1 once 15 TRBV18 TRBD1
CSARTGEGTYEQYF TGCAGTGCTAGGACAGGGGAAGGCACCTACGAGCAGTACTTC TRBJ2-7 . 14 TRBV20-1 TRBD1
CASSPLGLPVYEQYF TGCGCCAGCAGCCCACTGGGACTTCCCGTCTACGAGCAGTACTTC TRBJ2-7 many 15 TRBV5-1 .
CASSLVGETQYF TGTGCCAGCAGCTTAGTAGGGGAGACCCAGTACTTC TRBJ2-5 . 12 TRBV11-2 .
CSALLSGSGNTIYF TGCAGCGCCCTCCTTTCTGGCTCTGGAAACACCATATATTTT TRBJ1-3 . 14 TRBV29-1 .
CASSGEDNSPLHF TGTGCCAGCAGTGGGGAAGATAATTCACCCCTCCACTTT TRBJ1-6 . 13 TRBV2 .
CASRRGGEETQYF TGTGCCAGCAGAAGGGGGGGGGAAGAGACCCAGTACTTC TRBJ2-5 medium-sized 13 TRBV6-5 .
CASSTQTNTEAFF TGTGCCAGCAGCACACAGACGAACACTGAAGCTTTCTTT TRBJ1-1 . 13 TRBV6-6 .
CATSRDLGSEAPLHF TGTGCCACCAGCAGAGATCTGGGTTCTGAAGCACCCCTCCACTTT TRBJ1-6 medium-sized 15 TRBV15 .
CASSRDSANTEAFF TGTGCCAGCAGTCGGGACAGCGCGAACACTGAAGCTTTCTTT TRBJ1-1 many 14 TRBV27 TRBD1
CASSTQGALDEAFF TGTGCCAGCAGCACACAGGGGGCGCTTGATGAAGCTTTCTTT TRBJ1-1 . 14 TRBV7-9 TRBD1
CASSFTITDTQYF TGTGCCAGCAGCTTTACGATCACAGATACGCAGTATTTT TRBJ2-3 many 13 TRBV5-6 .
CASSLLDSDTEAFF TGTGCCAGCAGTTTATTAGACAGCGACACTGAAGCTTTCTTT TRBJ1-1 many 14 TRBV27 .
CSVEATGGIYGYTF TGCAGCGTTGAGGCGACAGGGGGCATTTATGGCTACACCTTC TRBJ1-2 many 14 TRBV29-1 TRBD1
CASSAGRTTNEKLFF TGTGCCAGCAGCGCCGGACGGACAACTAATGAAAAACTGTTTTTT TRBJ1-4 medium-sized 15 TRBV9 .
CASSLVRGADTQYF TGCGCCAGCAGCTTGGTCAGGGGTGCAGATACGCAGTATTTT TRBJ2-3 . 14 TRBV5-1 .
CSVDPTANSNQPQHF TGCAGCGTTGACCCAACAGCAAATAGCAATCAGCCCCAGCATTTT TRBJ1-5 medium-sized 15 TRBV29-1 .
CSATKGTGELFF TGCAGTGCTACTAAGGGCACCGGGGAGCTGTTTTTT TRBJ2-2 many 12 TRBV20-1 .